The entry below describes one T cell receptor (beta chain). Assay: immunoSEQ multiplex PCR; the TCRdb copy retains only in-frame clones and omits some. The data show roughly 26,000 clones, with about 86% seen just once and about 16% held by the top ten. V shed 3 bases and J shed 0 bases, with 2 bases lying between them. This CDR3 region has 12 residues. Looked up from germline, CDR1 is MNHNS and CDR2 is SASEGT. The data derive from a study of blood T cell repertoires in COVID-19. The sequence came from an older man with acute or convalescent COVID-19. This chain links TRBV6-1 with TRBJ1-1; D remains ambiguous. The source material was peripheral blood. CDR3 amino acids: CASSDMNTEAFF. For the CDR3, the DNA is TGTGCCAGCAGTGACATGAACACTGAAGCTTTCTTT.